A selection of T cell receptor beta chains follows, all from one sample in a study of T cell responses to AZD1222 COVID-19 vaccine. The table came from immunoSEQ multiplex PCR; TCRdb's copy has only in-frame clones and leaves some out. The table records roughly 130,000 clones, 88% of them present only once. Sequenced material: peripheral blood, taken on day 0 of AZD1222 vaccination. Receptor source: an adult in good health. Each CDR3 is given with its conserved first and last residue. Fields, in order: CDR3 length, D gene, V gene, J gene, clone size, CDR3 protein, CDR3 DNA. The D gene is left open where the match is weak. Clone size is given for some rows only: seen once, a few or many times, or a class if the clone is expanded.

>14|-|TRBV6-1|TRBJ1-5|-
CASSEVGGNQPQHF
TGTGCCAGCAGTGAAGTGGGTGGCAATCAGCCCCAGCATTTT
>13|-|TRBV5-8|TRBJ2-5|-
CASSAGLEETQYF
TGTGCCAGCAGCGCAGGACTTGAAGAGACCCAGTACTTC
>14|TRBD1|TRBV18|TRBJ1-2|once
CASSGGRQGRGYTF
TGTGCCAGCTCCGGCGGGAGACAGGGGAGAGGCTACACCTTC
>13|TRBD2|TRBV6-6|TRBJ2-7|-
CASRREGNGEQYF
TGTGCCAGTCGAAGGGAGGGAAATGGTGAGCAGTACTTC
>13|TRBD1|TRBV2|TRBJ2-7|-
CASRRGTAYEQYF
TGTGCCAGCAGACGAGGGACAGCCTACGAGCAGTACTTC
>14|-|TRBV7-2|TRBJ2-5|-
CASSLAQSQETQYF
TGTGCCAGCAGCTTAGCCCAGAGCCAAGAGACCCAGTACTTC
>16|-|TRBV7-9|TRBJ1-4|-
CASSLGIQGKGEKLFF
TGTGCCAGCAGCTTAGGGATCCAGGGAAAAGGCGAAAAACTGTTTTTT
>13|-|TRBV12-5|TRBJ2-5|-
CASGLDRAETQYF
TGTGCTAGTGGCCTCGACCGGGCAGAGACCCAGTACTTC
>15|TRBD2|TRBV4-2|TRBJ2-2|-
CASSLSGGASGELFF
TGTGCCAGCAGTCTGAGCGGGGGGGCCTCCGGGGAGCTGTTTTTT
>18|-|TRBV4-1|TRBJ1-1|few
CASSQGILVRALNTEAFF
TGCGCCAGCAGCCAAGGGATCCTTGTAAGGGCACTCAACACTGAAGCTTTCTTT